These 7 T cell receptor beta chains share one sample of origin, sequenced in a study of blood T cells in healthy people across ages. Through a sample-barcoded 5' primer and a J-beta primer mix, a second PCR was run for roughly 6 to 12 cycles. TCRdb recomputed calls from the 5' RACE reads with MiXCR, one row per CDR3 protein. The table lists around 900,000 distinct CDR3 sequences, more than 25% of them singletons. Sequencing used blood. These receptors were obtained from a woman of 80 years or more in good health.

As for this clonotype: A clone one base away is much larger, so this may be a read error. The V and J genes are TRBV7-9 and TRBJ2-6; the match to TRBD1 covers 11 bases. The CDR3 runs 18 residues. The germline gives CDR1 SEHNR, CDR2 FQNEAQ (reference sequence). The CDR3 sequence: CACSPIGTGGSGANVLTF. CDR3 DNA sequence: TGTGCCTGCAGCCCAATTGGGACAGGGGGCTCTGGGGCCAACGTCCTGACTTTC.

The chain has TRBV18 and TRBJ1-1, with D possibly being TRBD1 (5 bases). V lost 0 bases to trimming and J lost 8 bases, with 16 bases between them. The CDR3 consists of 15 residues. CDR1 and CDR2 from the germline V gene are KGHSH and LQKENI. The chain's CDR3 is CASSPPLSGSGEAFF. The CDR3 nucleotides read TGTGCCAGCTCACCACCGTTGTCAGGGAGTGGGGAAGCTTTCTTT.

There are many counts of this clonotype. This chain links TRBV2 with TRBJ1-2; no definite D call. CDR1 and CDR2 from the germline V gene are SNHLY and FYNNEI. The CDR3 is 16 residues long. V was clipped by 4 bases and J by 3 bases, with 18 bases between them. CDR3 region: CASSVSLSQYDYGYTF. The CDR3 region has the DNA TGTGCCAGCAGTGTATCCCTCTCTCAGTACGACTATGGCTACACCTTC.

The V and J genes are TRBV3-1 and TRBJ2-1; D perhaps matches TRBD1 (6 bases). Between the trimmed V and J ends, which lost 4 bases and 6 bases, there was a span of 13 bases. CDR1 and CDR2 from the germline V gene are LGHDT and YNNKEL (reference sequence). This CDR3 comprises 14 residues. CDR3 sequence reads: CASSRPSRGNEQFF. DNA of the CDR3: TGTGCCAGCAGCCGCCCTAGCAGGGGCAATGAGCAGTTCTTC.

This clonotype was observed a handful of times. This chain connects TRBV5-1 to TRBJ2-2; 8 bases are a match to TRBD2. Germline-derived CDR1 and CDR2 are SGHRS and YFSETQ. Trimming removed 3 bases from V and 4 bases from J; junction bases left unmatched: 5. The CDR3 extends over 15 amino acids. This CDR3 reads CASSSGLEGTGELFF. For the CDR3, the DNA is TGCGCCAGCAGCTCGGGACTAGAGGGCACCGGGGAGCTGTTTTTT.

About this clonotype itself: This may arise from a read error, as a much more abundant clone is one base away. The genes are TRBV7-2 and TRBJ2-6; no clear D. Germline-derived CDR1 and CDR2 are SGHTA and FQGNSA. The CDR3 covers 15 residues. The CDR3 nucleotides read TGTGCCAGCGGCTTAACACCCTCTGGGGCCAACGTCCTGACTTTC. The encoded protein is CASGLTPSGANVLTF.

This chain joins TRBV18 and TRBJ2-4, with D perhaps matching TRBD1 (6 bases). Trimming pared 1 base from V and 8 bases from J, leaving 15 bases between. The CDR3 totals 15 residues. Germline V lookup: CDR1 KGHSH, CDR2 LQKENI. The CDR3 region has the DNA TGTGCCAGCTCACCACGGACAAGGGGGAACGACATTCAGTACTTC. Amino acid sequence: CASSPRTRGNDIQYF. The full variable domain, in which reference TRBV18 and TRBJ2-4 provide the parts outside the CDR3, is NAGVMQNPRHLVRRRGQEARLRCSPMKGHSHVYWYRQLPEEGLKFMVYLQKENIIDESGMPKERFSAEFPKEGPSILRIQQVVRGDSAAYFCASSPRTRGNDIQYFGAGTRLSVL.